The present T cell receptor (beta chain) was sequenced within a study of blood T cell repertoires in COVID-19. Study in general: The samples span acute and convalescent COVID-19 from the United States, Italy and Spain. T cells, B-cell-depleted T cells, or PBMCs provided the cDNA or gDNA that served as material.

The CDR3 contains 14 residues. Recruits, aged roughly 18 to 90 years, lived in 25 or so US areas. Researchers sorted participants into cohorts using their self-reported clinical history. Data came from immunoSEQ multiplex PCR; TCRdb stores just in-frame clones and leaves some out. Among 310,000 or so clones listed, 80% to 95% were seen once. The TCR was taken from a woman aged 25 to 39 who had recovered from COVID-19. Sequencing used PBMCs or T cells enriched from blood (not recorded which). The V gene is TRBV21-1, the J gene TRBJ1-2; TRBD1, the table's D call, was not compared with the DNA. TRBV21-1 is flagged as a pseudogene. The DNA of the CDR3 is TGTGCCAGCAGCAAAGGGGGACAGGCGAGGGGCTACACCTTC. It yields the protein CASSKGGQARGYTF.